A selection of T cell receptor beta chains follows, all from one sample in a study of Ad26.COV2.S vaccination and SARS-CoV-2 variants. This table comes from immunoSEQ multiplex PCR, and its TCRdb copy is limited to in-frame clones, with some not included. The table has around 170,000 clones, about 83% seen once; the top ten hold 4.5% to 7.5%. The sample was peripheral blood, taken after recovery from COVID-19. These TCRs come from a human donor who had recovered from COVID-19. Both conserved end residues are part of each CDR3. The D gene is left open where the match is weak. Clone size is shown for a subset of rows, as once, few, many or a class of expanded clone.

CDR3 DNA	CDR3 protein	D gene	clone size	V gene	J gene
TGTGCCAGCAGCCCGGGACTGAGCAATCAGCCCCAGCATTTT	CASSPGLSNQPQHF	NA	NA	TRBV3-1/TRBV3-2	TRBJ1-5
TGTGCCAGCAGCCGACTAGCAGACTCCTACAATGAGCAGTTCTTC	CASSRLADSYNEQFF	TRBD2	NA	TRBV6-5	TRBJ2-1
TGTGCCAGCAGCTTACTAGCGGGTCCTCAAGAGACCCAGTACTTC	CASSLLAGPQETQYF	TRBD2	NA	TRBV7-9	TRBJ2-5
TGTGCCAGCAGCGTTGGAGGGGGCCACAATCAGCCCCAGCATTTT	CASSVGGGHNQPQHF	TRBD1	NA	TRBV9	TRBJ1-5
TGTGCCAGTAGTATAGCGCCGGGACTAAAAGAGACCCAGTACTTC	CASSIAPGLKETQYF	TRBD2	NA	TRBV19	TRBJ2-5
TGTGCCAGCAGCCAAGATCGGACTGGGCCCCAGCATTTT	CASSQDRTGPQHF	NA	NA	TRBV14	TRBJ1-5
TGTGCCAGCCTTCGTGGGTTGGGCTCCTACAATGAGCAGTTCTTC	CASLRGLGSYNEQFF	NA	NA	TRBV6-5	TRBJ2-1
TGTGCCAGCAGCTTCCCAGGCAGCAATGAGCAGTTCTTC	CASSFPGSNEQFF	NA	few	TRBV7-6	TRBJ2-1
TGTGCCAGTAGTTCTCAGGCCACCTTGGGGCAGCCCCAGCATTTT	CASSSQATLGQPQHF	NA	NA	TRBV19	TRBJ1-5
TGTGCCAGCAGCTTAGTATCCCAGGGGGCGACCGGGGAGCTGTTTTTT	CASSLVSQGATGELFF	TRBD1	NA	TRBV11-2	TRBJ2-2
TGCAGCGCCTACAGGATAATGAACACTGAAGCTTTCTTT	CSAYRIMNTEAFF	NA	NA	TRBV29-1	TRBJ1-1
TGTGCCAGCAGCCAAGTACAGGGGGCGCGGTACGAGCAGTACTTC	CASSQVQGARYEQYF	TRBD1	many	TRBV14	TRBJ2-7
TGCGCCAGCAGCCTAGGACCCACGGGAGGGATGGGAGAGACCCAGTACTTC	CASSLGPTGGMGETQYF	TRBD2	NA	TRBV5-1	TRBJ2-5
TGCGCCAGCACCCCTAGCGGGCCGAGCACAGATACGCAGTATTTT	CASTPSGPSTDTQYF	TRBD2	NA	TRBV5-1	TRBJ2-3
TGTGCCAGCAGCCCTTACGCAGATACGCAGTATTTT	CASSPYADTQYF	NA	NA	TRBV5-8	TRBJ2-3
TGTGCCAGCAGCCGACTAGGCACCCTACGAAATGAGCAGTTCTTC	CASSRLGTLRNEQFF	NA	NA	TRBV6-5	TRBJ2-1
TGTGCCATCAGTAGGGACAGGGATGCGTTGGACGAGCAGTACTTC	CAISRDRDALDEQYF	TRBD1	once	TRBV10-3	TRBJ2-7
TGCAGCGTTGGGGACTTTATGAGTGGCGAGCAGTACTTC	CSVGDFMSGEQYF	NA	NA	TRBV29-1	TRBJ2-7
TGTGCCAGCAGTCCCCAGAATCAGCCCCAGCATTTT	CASSPQNQPQHF	NA	NA	TRBV12-3/TRBV12-4	TRBJ1-5
TGCGCCAGCAGCTCCCAGGGACACACCGGGGAGCTGTTTTTT	CASSSQGHTGELFF	NA	NA	TRBV4-1	TRBJ2-2
TGCAGTGCTAGTTATCGTGTAGGGGTGGGCACTGAAGCTTTCTTT	CSASYRVGVGTEAFF	NA	NA	TRBV20-1	TRBJ1-1
TGCAGTGCTAGTTCGGCAGGCAATAGCAATCAGCCCCAGCATTTT	CSASSAGNSNQPQHF	NA	NA	TRBV20-1	TRBJ1-5
TGTGCCAGCACCCGGGCGACTAGCGGCCCCACAGATACGCAGTATTTT	CASTRATSGPTDTQYF	TRBD2	NA	TRBV2	TRBJ2-3
TGTGCCAGCTCAATAACCGGGACGCCGAATCTCGATGAGCAGTTCTTC	CASSITGTPNLDEQFF	NA	NA	TRBV18	TRBJ2-1
TGTGCCAGCAGTTGGGGAAACGGGGAGCTGTTTTTT	CASSWGNGELFF	NA	once	TRBV27	TRBJ2-2
TGCGCCAGCAGCCTCCGGAGCGGACCGACCCAAGAGACCCAGTACTTC	CASSLRSGPTQETQYF	NA	NA	TRBV5-1	TRBJ2-5
TGTGCCAGCAGCCAAGCACAAATAACAGGGGGCCGCGCACCCCTCCACTTT	CASSQAQITGGRAPLHF	TRBD1	NA	TRBV3-1/TRBV3-2	TRBJ1-6
TGTGCCTGGATCTCCCCGGACAGCTCCTACGAGCAGTACTTC	CAWISPDSSYEQYF	NA	NA	TRBV30	TRBJ2-7
TGTGCCAGCGGATGGGAGGCCTCCGAGCAGTACTTC	CASGWEASEQYF	NA	NA	TRBV3-1/TRBV3-2	TRBJ2-7